This TCR beta chain originates from a study of control samples from healthy donors and cancer patients. With 6 bases clipped from V and 1 base from J, the junction kept 8 bases outside the gene matches. The CDR3 has 15 amino acids. The germline CDR1 and CDR2 sequences are MNHEY and SVGEGT. Assay used: immunoSEQ multiplex PCR; TCRdb lists only in-frame clones, some missing. Seen here are 150,000 to 200,000 clones, around nine tenths observed once, and the top ten hold approximately 1.4%. The source material was blood. The TCR comes from a man under 40 in good health. The chain has TRBV6-2 or TRBV6-3 and TRBJ1-1; 7 bases are a match to TRBD1. Here the CDR3 DNA reads TGTGCCAGCAGCGACAGGACAGGCTGGAACACTGAAGCTTTCTTT. It codes for CASSDRTGWNTEAFF.